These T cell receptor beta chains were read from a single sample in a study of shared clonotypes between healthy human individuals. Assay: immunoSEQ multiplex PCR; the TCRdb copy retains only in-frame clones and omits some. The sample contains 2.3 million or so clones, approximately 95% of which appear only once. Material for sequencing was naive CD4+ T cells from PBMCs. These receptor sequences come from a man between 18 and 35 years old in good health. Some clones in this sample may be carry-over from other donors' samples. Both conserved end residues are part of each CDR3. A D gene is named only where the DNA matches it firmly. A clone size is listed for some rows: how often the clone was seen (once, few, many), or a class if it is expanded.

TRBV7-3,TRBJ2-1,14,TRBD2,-,TGTGCCAGCAGGTTAGCGGGAGGCCCTAATGAGCAGTTCTTC,CASRLAGGPNEQFF
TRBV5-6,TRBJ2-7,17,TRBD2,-,TGTGCCAGCAGCTTGTGGACTAGCGGGAGAGTTTCCTACGAGCAGTACTTC,CASSLWTSGRVSYEQYF
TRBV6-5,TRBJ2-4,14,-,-,TGTGCCAGCAGTTACTCGACGGGCAAAAACATTCAGTACTTC,CASSYSTGKNIQYF
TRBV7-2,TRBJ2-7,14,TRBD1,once,TGTGCCAGCAGCTTCTACAGGGGCTCCTACGAGCAGTACTTC,CASSFYRGSYEQYF
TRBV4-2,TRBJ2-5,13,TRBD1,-,TGTGCCAGCAGCCTGGACAGGGGAGAGACCCAGTACTTC,CASSLDRGETQYF
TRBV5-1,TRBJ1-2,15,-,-,TGCGCCAGCAGCCCCCAATCGGGGCTCAGCTATGGCTACACCTTC,CASSPQSGLSYGYTF
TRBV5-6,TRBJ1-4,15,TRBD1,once,TGTGCCAGCAGCTTGTTAGGGGGCCGAGGTGAAAAACTGTTTTTT,CASSLLGGRGEKLFF
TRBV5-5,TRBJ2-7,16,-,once,TGTGCCAGCAGCCCCGACCTGAGGCCCGCCGACCCCGTGCAGTACTTC,CASSPDLRPADPVQYF
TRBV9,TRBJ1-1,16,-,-,TGTGCCAGCAGCGTCTGGTCTAAAGGAGTGAACACTGAAGCTTTCTTT,CASSVWSKGVNTEAFF
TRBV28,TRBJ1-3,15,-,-,TGTGCCAGCAGCCGAGTCGAGGGAAATGGAAACACCATATATTTT,CASSRVEGNGNTIYF
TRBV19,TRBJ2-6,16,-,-,TGTGCCAGTAGTAGGAAGCAAGGCTCTGGGGCCAACGTCCTGACTTTC,CASSRKQGSGANVLTF
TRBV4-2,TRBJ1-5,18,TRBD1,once,TGTGCCAGCAGCCAGGATGGGACAGGGGGCTCAACAAATCAGCCCCAGCATTTT,CASSQDGTGGSTNQPQHF
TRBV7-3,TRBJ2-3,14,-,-,TGTGCCAGCAGCTTACAGGGTTCCACAGATACGCAGTATTTT,CASSLQGSTDTQYF
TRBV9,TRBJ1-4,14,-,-,TGTGCCAGCAGCGTAGGTTCTTCGGAAGAAAAACTGTTTTTT,CASSVGSSEEKLFF
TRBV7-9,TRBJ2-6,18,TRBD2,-,TGTGCCAGCAGCTCCCGGCCGGGAGGCGCCTCTGGGGCCAACGTCCTGACTTTC,CASSSRPGGASGANVLTF
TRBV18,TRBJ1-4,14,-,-,TGTGCCAGCATCACGGGGGGAACTCCCGGAAAACTGTTTTTT,CASITGGTPGKLFF
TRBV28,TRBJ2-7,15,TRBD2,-,TGTGCCAGCAGTTTGCGGACTAGCGCATTCTACGAGCAGTACTTC,CASSLRTSAFYEQYF
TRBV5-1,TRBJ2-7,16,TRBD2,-,TGCGCCAGCAGCTTGGGATCCAGCGGGGAAACCTACGAGCAGTACTTC,CASSLGSSGETYEQYF
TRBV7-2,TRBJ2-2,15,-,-,TGTGCCAGCAGCTTAGTAGCGGCGACCACCGGGGAGCTGTTTTTT,CASSLVAATTGELFF
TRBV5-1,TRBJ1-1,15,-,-,TGCGCCAGCAGCTTGGTCGGTCTGTTGGGCACTGAAGCTTTCTTT,CASSLVGLLGTEAFF
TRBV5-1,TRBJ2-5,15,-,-,TGCGCCAGCAGCTTAACGGGACTCTCCCAAGAGACCCAGTACTTC,CASSLTGLSQETQYF
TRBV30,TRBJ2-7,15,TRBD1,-,TGTGCCTGGAACTACCCCGGACAGGGGATCAACGAGCAGTACTTC,CAWNYPGQGINEQYF
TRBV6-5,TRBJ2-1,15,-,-,TGTGCCAGCAGGTCCCAACCCGGTTTCGCTAATGAGCAGTTCTTC,CASRSQPGFANEQFF
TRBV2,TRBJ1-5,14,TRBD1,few,TGTGCCAGCAGAGAGGGACAGAGCAATCAGCCCCAGCATTTT,CASREGQSNQPQHF
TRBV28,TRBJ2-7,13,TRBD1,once,TGTGCCAGCAGTTTGGACAGGGGACACGAGCAGTACTTC,CASSLDRGHEQYF
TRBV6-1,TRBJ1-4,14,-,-,TGTGCCAGCAGTCCCATGGGGGCTAGCGAAAAACTGTTTTTT,CASSPMGASEKLFF
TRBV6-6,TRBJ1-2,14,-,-,TGTGCCAGCAGAAGCACCGGGATATCATATGGCTACACCTTC,CASRSTGISYGYTF
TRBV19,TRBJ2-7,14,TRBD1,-,TGTGCCAGTAGAAGGACAGGGGACGGCCACGAGCAGTACTTC,CASRRTGDGHEQYF
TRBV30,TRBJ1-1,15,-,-,TGTGCCTGGAGCGTTCCCGGGACCGTGAACACTGAAGCTTTCTTT,CAWSVPGTVNTEAFF
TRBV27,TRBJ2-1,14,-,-,TGTGCCAGCAGTTTGGGGGCGGTTCTGGGGGAGCAGTTCTTC,CASSLGAVLGEQFF
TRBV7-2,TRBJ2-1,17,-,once,TGTGCCAGCAGCGACCTTAGAGGTAGATCCTCCTACAATGAGCAGTTCTTC,CASSDLRGRSSYNEQFF
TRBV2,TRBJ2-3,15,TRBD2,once,TGTGCCAGCAGGGTAGCACTAGCGGGAGCCGATACGCAGTATTTT,CASRVALAGADTQYF
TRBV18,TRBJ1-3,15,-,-,TGTGCCAGCTCACCTGTCCCGACGGGGATAAACACCATATATTTT,CASSPVPTGINTIYF
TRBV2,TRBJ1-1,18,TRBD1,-,TGTGCCAGCAGTGGACCGGGACAGGGGGCGATTCGGAACACTGAAGCTTTCTTT,CASSGPGQGAIRNTEAFF
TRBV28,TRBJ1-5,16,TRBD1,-,TGTGCCAGCAGTCCATGGACAGGGTGGGGCAATCAGCCCCAGCATTTT,CASSPWTGWGNQPQHF
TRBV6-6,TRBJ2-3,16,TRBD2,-,TGTGCCAGCAGTTACCGGACTAGCGGGAGTGCAGATACGCAGTATTTT,CASSYRTSGSADTQYF
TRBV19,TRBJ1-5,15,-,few,TGTGCCAGTAGTATAGTGTCGGGGGGCAATCAGCCCCAGCATTTT,CASSIVSGGNQPQHF
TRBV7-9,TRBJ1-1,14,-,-,TGTGCCAGCGGGAGAGGTTCGCACCCCACTGAAGCTTTCTTT,CASGRGSHPTEAFF
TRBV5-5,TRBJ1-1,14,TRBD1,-,TGTGCCAGCAGCTTTCTGACAGGGGACACTGAAGCTTTCTTT,CASSFLTGDTEAFF
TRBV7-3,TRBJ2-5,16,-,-,TGTGCCAGCAGCTCCACGCCCACCGTACCCCAAGAGACCCAGTACTTC,CASSSTPTVPQETQYF
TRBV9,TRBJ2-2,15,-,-,TGTGCCAGCAGCCCCCGTGGGGGAAACACCGGGGAGCTGTTTTTT,CASSPRGGNTGELFF
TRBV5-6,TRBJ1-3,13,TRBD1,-,TGTGCCAGCAGCTTGGTGGGGACAGGGCCCTTATATTTT,CASSLVGTGPLYF
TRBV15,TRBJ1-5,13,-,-,TGTGCCACCTCCCGGGGAAGCAATCAGCCCCAGCATTTT,CATSRGSNQPQHF
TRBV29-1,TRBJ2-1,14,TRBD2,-,TGCAGCGTTGAACCAGCGGGAGGGCCCTATGAGCAGTTCTTC,CSVEPAGGPYEQFF
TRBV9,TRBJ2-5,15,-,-,TGTGCCAGCAGCGTAGTTGGGGGGGCCCGAGAGACCCAGTACTTC,CASSVVGGARETQYF
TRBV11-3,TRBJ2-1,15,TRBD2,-,TGTGCCAGCAGCTTGGGACTAGCAGGGTACAATGAGCAGTTCTTC,CASSLGLAGYNEQFF
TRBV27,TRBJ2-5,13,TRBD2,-,TGTGCCAGCAGTTTAGCGGGAGTGGCGACCCAGTACTTC,CASSLAGVATQYF
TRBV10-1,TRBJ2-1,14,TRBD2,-,TGCGCCAGCAGGGCGGTAGCGGGGACGGGGGAGCAGTTCTTC,CASRAVAGTGEQFF
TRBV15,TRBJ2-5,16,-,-,TGTGCCACCAGCAGTTCGTCAGCCGCGGGGCGGGAGACCCAGTACTTC,CATSSSSAAGRETQYF
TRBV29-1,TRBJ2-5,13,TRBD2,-,TGCAGCGCTCTGGGACTAGCGGACGAGACCCAGTACTTC,CSALGLADETQYF
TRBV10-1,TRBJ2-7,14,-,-,TGCGCCAGCAGTGAGTCGAGACGTTCCTACGAGCAGTACTTC,CASSESRRSYEQYF